This record looks at one T cell receptor beta chain sequence and its context. The data were taken from a study of blood T cell repertoires in COVID-19. Turning to the study itself: Acute and convalescent COVID-19 samples came from the United States, Italy and Spain. Sources were T cells, B-cell-depleted T cells, or PBMCs; the material itself was cDNA or gDNA.

Per the authors' pipeline: Nucleated cell number was recorded as an estimate derived from reference gene primer amplification. Generated by immunoSEQ multiplex PCR, the TCRdb table keeps only in-frame clones and is missing some. That table supplies the V and J calls and clone size; D and trimming were determined from the DNA. The sample has about 59,000 clones, less than 90% seen once. V trimming: 7 bases; J trimming: 5 bases; junction bases outside the gene matches: 6. The CDR3 runs to 14 residues. Germline V gene data show CDR1 as ENHRY and CDR2 as SYGVKD. The source of this sequence is a man older than 75 in a cohort sampled during active COVID-19. The sequencing input was peripheral blood. The chain carries TRBV10-3 and TRBJ2-7; 12 bases line up with TRBD1. DNA for the CDR3: TGTGCCATCACGGGACAGGGGGCGTCAAACGAGCAGTACTTC. It codes for CAITGQGASNEQYF.